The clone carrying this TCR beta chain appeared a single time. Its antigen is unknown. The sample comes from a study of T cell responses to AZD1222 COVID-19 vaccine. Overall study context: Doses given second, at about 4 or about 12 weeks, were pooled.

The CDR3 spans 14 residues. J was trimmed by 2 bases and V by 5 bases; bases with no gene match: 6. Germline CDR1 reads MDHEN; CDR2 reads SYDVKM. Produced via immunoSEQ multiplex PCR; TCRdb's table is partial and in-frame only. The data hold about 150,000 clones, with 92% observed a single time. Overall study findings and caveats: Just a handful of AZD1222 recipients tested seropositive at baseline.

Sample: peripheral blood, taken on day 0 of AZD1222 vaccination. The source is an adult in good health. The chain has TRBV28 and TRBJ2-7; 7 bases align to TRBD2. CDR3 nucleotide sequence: TGTGCCAGCAGTCTTCGGGGGGAGACCTACGAGCAGTACTTC. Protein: CASSLRGETYEQYF. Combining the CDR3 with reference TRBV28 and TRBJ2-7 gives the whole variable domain DVKVTQSSRYLVKRTGEKVFLECVQDMDHENMFWYRQDPGLGLRLIYFSYDVKMKEKGDIPEGYSVSREKKERFSLILESASTNQTSMYLCASSLRGETYEQYFGPGTRLTVT.